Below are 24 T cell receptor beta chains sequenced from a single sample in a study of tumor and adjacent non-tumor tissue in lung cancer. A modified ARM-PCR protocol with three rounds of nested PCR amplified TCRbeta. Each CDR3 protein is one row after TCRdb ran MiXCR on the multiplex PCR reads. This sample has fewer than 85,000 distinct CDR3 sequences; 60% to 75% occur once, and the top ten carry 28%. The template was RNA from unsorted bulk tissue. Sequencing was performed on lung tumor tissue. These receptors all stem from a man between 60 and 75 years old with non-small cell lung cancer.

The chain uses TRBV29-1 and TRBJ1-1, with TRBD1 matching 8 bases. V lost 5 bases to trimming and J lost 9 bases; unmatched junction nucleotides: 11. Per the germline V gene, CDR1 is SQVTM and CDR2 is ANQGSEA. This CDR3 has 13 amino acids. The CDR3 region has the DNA TGCAGCGTTCGTCCCGGGACAGGAGACCAAGCTTTCTTT. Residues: CSVRPGTGDQAFF.

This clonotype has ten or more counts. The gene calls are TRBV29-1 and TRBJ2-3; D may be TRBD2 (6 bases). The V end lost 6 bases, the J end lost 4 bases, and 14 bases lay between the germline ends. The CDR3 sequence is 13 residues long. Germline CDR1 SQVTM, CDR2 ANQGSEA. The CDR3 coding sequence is TGCAGCGTCGGAGGGCGGGTTGCAGATACGCAGTATTTT. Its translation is CSVGGRVADTQYF.

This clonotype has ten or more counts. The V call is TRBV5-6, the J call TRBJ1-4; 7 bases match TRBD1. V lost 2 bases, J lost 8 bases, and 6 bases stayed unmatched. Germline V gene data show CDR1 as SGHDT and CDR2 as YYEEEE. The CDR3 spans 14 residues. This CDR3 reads CASSFPRDSEKLFF. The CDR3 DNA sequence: TGTGCCAGCAGCTTTCCCCGGGACAGCGAAAAACTGTTTTTT. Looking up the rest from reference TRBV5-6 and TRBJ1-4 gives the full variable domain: DAGVTQSPTHLIKTRGQQVTLRCSPKSGHDTVSWYQQALGQGPQFIFQYYEEEERQRGNFPDRFSGHQFPNYSSELNVNALLLGDSALYLCASSFPRDSEKLFFGSGTQLSVL.

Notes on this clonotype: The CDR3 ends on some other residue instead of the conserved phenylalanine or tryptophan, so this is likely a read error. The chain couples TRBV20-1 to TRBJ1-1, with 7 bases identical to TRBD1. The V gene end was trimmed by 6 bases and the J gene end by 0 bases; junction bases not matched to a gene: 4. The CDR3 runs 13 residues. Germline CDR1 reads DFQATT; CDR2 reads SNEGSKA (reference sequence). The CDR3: CSAKQGLNTEAFI. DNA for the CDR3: TGCAGTGCCAAACAGGGGTTGAACACTGAAGCTTTCATT.

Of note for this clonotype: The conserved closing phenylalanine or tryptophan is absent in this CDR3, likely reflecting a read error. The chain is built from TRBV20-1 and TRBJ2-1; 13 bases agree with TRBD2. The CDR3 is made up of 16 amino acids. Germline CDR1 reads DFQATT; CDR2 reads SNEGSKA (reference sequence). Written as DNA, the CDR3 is TGCATGGGGACTAGCGGGATCGGAAGTACCTACAATGGGCAGTTCTTA. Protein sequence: CMGTSGIGSTYNGQFL.

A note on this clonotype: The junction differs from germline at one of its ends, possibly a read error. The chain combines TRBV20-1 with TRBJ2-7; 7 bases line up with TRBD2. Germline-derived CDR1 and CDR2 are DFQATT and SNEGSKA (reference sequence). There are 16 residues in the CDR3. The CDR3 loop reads CIATSLTQRDLYEQYF. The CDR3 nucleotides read TGCATTGCCACATCTTTGACTCAGCGGGACCTCTACGAGCAATACTTC.

The CDR3 reads CASSQFKAPLNEQFF. The CDR3 DNA sequence: TGTGCCAGCAGCCAATTCAAAGCTCCTCTCAATGAGCAGTTCTTC. The V gene is TRBV14, the J gene TRBJ2-1; D is unclear. The CDR3 extends over 15 amino acids. Germline assignment: CDR1 SGHDN and CDR2 FVKESK. Trimming shortened V by 2 bases and J by 6 bases, and 14 bases separated the two germline ends. The full variable domain, in which reference TRBV14 and TRBJ2-1 provide the parts outside the CDR3, is EAGVTQFPSHSVIEKGQTVTLRCDPISGHDNLYWYRRVMGKEIKFLLHFVKESKQDESGMPNNRFLAERTGGTYSTLKVQPAELEDSGVYFCASSQFKAPLNEQFFGPGTRLTVL.

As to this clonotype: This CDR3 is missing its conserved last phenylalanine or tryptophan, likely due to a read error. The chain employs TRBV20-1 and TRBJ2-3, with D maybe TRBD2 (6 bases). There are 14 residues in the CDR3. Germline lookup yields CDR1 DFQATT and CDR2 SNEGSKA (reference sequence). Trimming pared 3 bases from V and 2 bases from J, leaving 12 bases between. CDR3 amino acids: CSARGAGYTDTQYS. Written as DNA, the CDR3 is TGCAGTGCTAGGGGAGCGGGTTACACAGATACGCAGTATTCT.

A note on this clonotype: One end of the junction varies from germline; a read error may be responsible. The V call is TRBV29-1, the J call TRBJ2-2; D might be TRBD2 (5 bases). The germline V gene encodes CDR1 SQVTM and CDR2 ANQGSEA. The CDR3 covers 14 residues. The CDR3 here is CIVLSLSTTGELSF. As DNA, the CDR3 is TGCATCGTTTTGAGCCTCTCAACCACCGGGGAGCTGTCTTTT.

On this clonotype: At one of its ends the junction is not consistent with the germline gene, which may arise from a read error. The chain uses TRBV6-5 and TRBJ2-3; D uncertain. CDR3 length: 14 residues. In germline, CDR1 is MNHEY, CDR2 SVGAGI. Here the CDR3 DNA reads TGTGCCAACAGTTACTCGAATCTTAGAGATACGCAGTATTTT. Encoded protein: CANSYSNLRDTQYF.

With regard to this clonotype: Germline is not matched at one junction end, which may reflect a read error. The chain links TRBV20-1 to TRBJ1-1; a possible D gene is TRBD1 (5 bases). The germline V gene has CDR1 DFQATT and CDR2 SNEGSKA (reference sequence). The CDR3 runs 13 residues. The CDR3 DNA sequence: TGCAGTGCTTACCCTGGGAGGGGTTCTGAAGCTATCTTT. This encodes CSAYPGRGSEAIF.

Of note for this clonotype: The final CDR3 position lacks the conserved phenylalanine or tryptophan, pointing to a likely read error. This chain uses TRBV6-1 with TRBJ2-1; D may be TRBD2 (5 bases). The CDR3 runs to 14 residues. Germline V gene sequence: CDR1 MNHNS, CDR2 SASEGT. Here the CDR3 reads CVSSERGRGDEQFL. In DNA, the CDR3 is TGTGTCAGCAGTGAGCGCGGGCGCGGCGATGAGCAGTTCCTC.

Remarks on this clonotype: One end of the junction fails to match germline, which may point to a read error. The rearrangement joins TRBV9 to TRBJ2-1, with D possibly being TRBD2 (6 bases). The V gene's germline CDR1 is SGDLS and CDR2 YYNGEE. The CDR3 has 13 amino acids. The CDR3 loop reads CASSASDYNEQFF. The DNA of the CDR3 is TGTGCCAGCAGTGCTAGCGACTACAATGAACAGTTCTTC.

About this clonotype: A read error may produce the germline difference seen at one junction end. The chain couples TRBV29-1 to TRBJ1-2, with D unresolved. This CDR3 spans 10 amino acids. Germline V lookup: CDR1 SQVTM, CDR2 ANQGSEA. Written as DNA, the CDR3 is TGCAGCGTAGAAGAGGAAGGCTACACCTTC. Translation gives CSVEEEGYTF.

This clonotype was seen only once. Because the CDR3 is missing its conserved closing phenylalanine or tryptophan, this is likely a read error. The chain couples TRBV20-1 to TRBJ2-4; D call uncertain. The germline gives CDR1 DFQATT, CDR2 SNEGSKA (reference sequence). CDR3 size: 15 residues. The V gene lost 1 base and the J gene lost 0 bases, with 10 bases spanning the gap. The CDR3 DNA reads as TGCAGTGCTAGAGGTGTGACTGTAGCCAAAAACATTCAGTACATC. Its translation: CSARGVTVAKNIQYI.

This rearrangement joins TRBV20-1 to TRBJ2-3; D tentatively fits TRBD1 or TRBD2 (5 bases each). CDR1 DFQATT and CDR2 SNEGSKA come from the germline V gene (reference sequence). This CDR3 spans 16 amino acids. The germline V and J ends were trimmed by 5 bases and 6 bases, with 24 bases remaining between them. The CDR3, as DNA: TGCAGTGCTGTCCCGGAGGCGAGAGGGGAATGGGATACGCAGTATTTT. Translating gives CSAVPEARGEWDTQYF.

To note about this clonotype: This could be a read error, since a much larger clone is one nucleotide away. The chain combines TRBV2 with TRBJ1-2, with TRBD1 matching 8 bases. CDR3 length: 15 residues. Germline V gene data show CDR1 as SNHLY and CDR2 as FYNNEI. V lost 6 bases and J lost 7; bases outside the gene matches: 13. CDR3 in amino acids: CASSAVDRTGIGYTF. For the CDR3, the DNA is TGTGCCAGCAGCGCCGTGGATCGGACAGGGATTGGCTACACCTTC.

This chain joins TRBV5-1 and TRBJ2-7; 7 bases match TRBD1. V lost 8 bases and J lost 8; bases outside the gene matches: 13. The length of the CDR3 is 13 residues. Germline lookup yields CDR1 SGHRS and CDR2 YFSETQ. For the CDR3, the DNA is TGCGCCAGAAGCCCGAACAGAGGGGGCCAGCAGTACTTC. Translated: CARSPNRGGQQYF.

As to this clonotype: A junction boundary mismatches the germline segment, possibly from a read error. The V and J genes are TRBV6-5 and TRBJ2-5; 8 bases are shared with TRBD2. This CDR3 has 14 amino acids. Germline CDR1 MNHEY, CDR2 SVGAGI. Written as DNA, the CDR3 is TGTGCCAGCAGAACCGCGGGAGGAAAAGAGACCCAGAACTTC. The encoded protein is CASRTAGGKETQNF.

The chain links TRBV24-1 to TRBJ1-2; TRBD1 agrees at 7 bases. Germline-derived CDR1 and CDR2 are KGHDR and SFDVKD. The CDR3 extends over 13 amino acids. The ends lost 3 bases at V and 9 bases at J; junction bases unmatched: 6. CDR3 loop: CATSDPGTDCYTF. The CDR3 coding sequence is TGTGCCACCAGTGATCCAGGGACAGATTGCTACACCTTC.

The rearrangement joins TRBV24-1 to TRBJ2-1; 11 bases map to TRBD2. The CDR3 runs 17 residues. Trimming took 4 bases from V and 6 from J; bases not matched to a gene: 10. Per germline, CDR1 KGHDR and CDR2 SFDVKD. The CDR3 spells CATSEGATSGAFNEQFF. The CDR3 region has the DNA TGTGCCACCAGTGAGGGTGCGACTAGCGGGGCCTTCAATGAGCAGTTCTTC.

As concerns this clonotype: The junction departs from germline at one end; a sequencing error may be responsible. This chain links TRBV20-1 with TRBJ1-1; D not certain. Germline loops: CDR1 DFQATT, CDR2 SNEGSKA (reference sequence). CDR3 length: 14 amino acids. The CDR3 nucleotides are TGCAGTGATAGAGACGGGCAAGGTAAAAACGAAGCTTTCTTT. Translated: CSDRDGQGKNEAFF.

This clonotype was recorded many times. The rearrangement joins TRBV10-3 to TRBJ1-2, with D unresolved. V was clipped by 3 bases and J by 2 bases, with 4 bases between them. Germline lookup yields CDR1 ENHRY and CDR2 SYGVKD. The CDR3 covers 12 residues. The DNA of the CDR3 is TGTGCCATCAGTGATCAGAACTATGGCTACACCTTC. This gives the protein CAISDQNYGYTF.

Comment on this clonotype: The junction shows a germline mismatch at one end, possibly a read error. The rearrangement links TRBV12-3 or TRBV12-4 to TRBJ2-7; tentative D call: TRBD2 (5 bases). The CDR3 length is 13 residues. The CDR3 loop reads CNSSDEYDYEEYF. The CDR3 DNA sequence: TGTAACAGCAGTGACGAATATGACTACGAGGAGTACTTC.